The 14 T cell receptor beta chains below all came from one sample that was sequenced in a study of blood T cells in healthy people across ages. The second PCR ran about 6 to 11 cycles with a sample-barcoded 5' primer and J-beta primers. TCRdb analysed the 5' RACE reads with MiXCR anew, one entry per CDR3 protein. The repertoire holds some 1 million distinct CDR3 sequences, with more than 35% as singletons. Sequenced input: blood. The receptors come from a woman aged 55-70 years in good health.

This clonotype appeared a single time. The chain links TRBV7-8 to TRBJ2-7, with 9 bases fitting TRBD1. The junction had 5 bases not matched to a gene; V was cut back by 3 bases and J by 5 bases. The germline V gene has CDR1 SGHVS and CDR2 FQNEAQ. CDR3 size: 14 residues. The CDR3 DNA reads as TGTGCCAGCAGCTTCGGACAGGGGAGGCACGAGCAGTACTTC. This sequence encodes CASSFGQGRHEQYF.

The table lists this clonotype with a few counts. J is TRBJ2-1 and V is TRBV10-1; 9 nucleotides agree with TRBD2. Trimming at V came to 0 bases and at J to 9 bases, leaving 6 bases not matched to a gene. CDR1 WNHNN and CDR2 SYGVQD come from the germline V gene (reference sequence). This CDR3 contains 15 residues. The DNA for the CDR3 is TGCGCCAGCAGTGAGTCTGGCGGGAGGGCCGGTGAGCAGTTCTTC. It translates to CASSESGGRAGEQFF.

In this sample, this clonotype turned up once. V and J are TRBV11-2 and TRBJ1-1, with 7 positions matching TRBD1. CDR1 and CDR2 from the germline V gene are SGHAT and FQNNGV. The CDR3 runs 15 residues. After removal of 5 bases from V and 10 bases from J, the junction contained 16 bases not matched to a gene. CDR3 protein: CASSNAFGQARGAFF. The CDR3 nucleotides are TGTGCCAGCAGCAACGCTTTCGGACAGGCTCGTGGAGCTTTCTTT.

The chain recombines TRBV5-1 with TRBJ2-7; D unclear. Per the germline V gene, CDR1 is SGHRS and CDR2 is YFSETQ. The length of the CDR3 is 14 residues. Trimming left V 0 bases short and J 7 bases short, with 14 bases between. This CDR3 reads CASSLEDGLREQYF. The CDR3, as DNA: TGCGCCAGCAGCTTGGAGGACGGCCTTAGGGAGCAGTACTTC.

V gene TRBV29-1 combines with J gene TRBJ1-4, with TRBD1 as a possible D gene (5 bases). From germline, CDR1 is SQVTM and CDR2 ANQGSEA. This CDR3 spans 14 amino acids. Trimming shortened V by 7 bases and J by 6 bases, and 18 bases separated the two germline ends. CDR3 nucleotide sequence: TGCAGCGCCGGCTCGGACACGGGGGATGAAAAACTGTTTTTT. It yields the protein CSAGSDTGDEKLFF.

The chain carries TRBV6-2 or TRBV6-3 and TRBJ2-3, with 11 bases fitting TRBD2. After removal of 2 bases from V and 3 bases from J, the junction contained 10 bases not matched to a gene. The CDR3 covers 18 residues. CDR1 MNHEY and CDR2 SVGEGT come from the germline V gene. The CDR3: CASSYGWTSGRTTDTQYF. The CDR3 nucleotides are TGTGCCAGCAGTTACGGTTGGACTAGCGGGCGAACGACAGATACGCAGTATTTT.

This clonotype came up a few times. The chain joins TRBV15 to TRBJ2-7; TRBD2 matches 8 bases. CDR1 LNHNV and CDR2 YYDKDF come from the germline V gene (reference sequence). The J segment lost 0 bases and the V segment lost 0 bases, leaving 7 bases of the junction unmatched. This CDR3 is built from 17 residues. The CDR3 region has the DNA TGTGCCACCAGCAGAGATCTAAGCGGGGGACCCTCCTACGAGCAGTACTTC. It codes for CATSRDLSGGPSYEQYF.

Notes on this clonotype: A read error may be the cause here, since a much bigger clone is one base away. The CDR3 region has the DNA TGTGCCACCTTGGACGAAAGGAGCACAGATGCGCAGTATTTT. As protein: CATLDERSTDAQYF. The chain joins TRBV5-4 to TRBJ2-3; no clear D gene. Per germline, CDR1 SGHNT and CDR2 YYREEE (reference sequence). This CDR3 contains 14 residues.

Concerning this clonotype itself: A much larger clone lies one base from this, so it may be a read error. The V gene is TRBV6-5, the J gene TRBJ2-5; 9 bases are a match to TRBD1. The end of the DNA aligns better with TRBJ2-7, so the J call may be wrong. Germline V gene lookup returns CDR1 MNHEY and CDR2 SVGAGI. The CDR3 covers 14 residues. The CDR3 DNA follows: TGTGCCAGCAGTTACCCGGGACAGGGCTACGAGCAGTACTTC. The encoded protein is CASSYPGQGYEQYF.

V usage is TRBV9 and J usage is TRBJ2-4; possible D gene TRBD1, 5 bases. Germline V lookup: CDR1 SGDLS, CDR2 YYNGEE. The ends were cut back, 0 bases at V and 2 bases at J, with 12 bases in the middle. CDR3 size: 16 residues. Here the CDR3 DNA reads TGTGCCAGCAGCGTAGGGCAGGGCCTCTCCAAAAACATTCAGTACTTC. Translating it yields CASSVGQGLSKNIQYF.

This clonotype occurred a few times. The gene calls are TRBV29-1 and TRBJ2-5; weak D call: TRBD2 (5 bases). V was shortened by 2 bases and J by 11 bases, with 15 bases between the two germline ends. CDR3 length: 12 residues. Germline V CDR1 and CDR2: SQVTM, ANQGSEA. For the CDR3, the DNA is TGCAGCGTTGAAAACAGCCGTGGGGAGCAGTACTTC. Protein sequence: CSVENSRGEQYF.

This clonotype was detected only a few times. The gene calls are TRBV28 and TRBJ2-4; 7 nucleotides align to TRBD2. The CDR3 totals 16 residues. From germline, CDR1 is MDHEN and CDR2 SYDVKM. J lost 1 base, V lost 4 bases, and 7 bases had no gene match. CDR3 in DNA: TGTGCCAGCAGTTCGGGGGGAAAAAGGGCCAAAAACATTCAGTACTTC. This sequence encodes CASSSGGKRAKNIQYF.

The J gene is TRBJ2-5, the V gene TRBV18; possible D gene TRBD1, 5 bases. Germline V lookup: CDR1 KGHSH, CDR2 LQKENI. The CDR3 consists of 15 residues. V lost 3 bases, J lost 2 bases, and 13 bases lay in between. CDR3 nucleotide sequence: TGTGCCAGCTCACCTAGACAGTCAGGTCAAGAGACCCAGTACTTC. It codes for CASSPRQSGQETQYF.

There are a few counts of this clonotype. This chain connects TRBV10-2 to TRBJ2-7; 7 nucleotides match TRBD1. The CDR3 runs to 11 residues. Per germline, CDR1 WSHSY and CDR2 SAAADI. V lost 8 bases, J lost 7 bases, and 5 bases stayed unmatched. Here the CDR3 DNA reads TGCGCCAGCCTGACAGGGAATGAGCAGTACTTC. Residues: CASLTGNEQYF.